A selection of T cell receptor beta chains follows, all from one sample in a study of blood T cells in healthy people across ages. TCRdb fed the 5' RACE reads into MiXCR, producing one record per CDR3 protein. Of 600,000 or so distinct CDR3 sequences in the sample, approximately 21% were seen once. Sequencing input: blood. The receptor source for this set is a man between 65 and 79 years old in good health. CDR3s include the opening cysteine and the closing phenylalanine or tryptophan. The order of the fields is CDR3 length, V gene, D gene, J gene, clone size, CDR3 protein, CDR3 DNA. D genes are given only for firm matches. Clone size is given for some rows only: seen once, a few or many times, or a class if the clone is expanded.

>14|TRBV20-1|-|TRBJ2-5|many
CSARDVQGLETQYF
TGCAGTGCTAGAGATGTCCAGGGGTTGGAGACCCAGTACTTC
>14|TRBV30|-|TRBJ2-2|few
CAWSVQGTTGELFF
TGTGCCTGGAGTGTACAAGGAACCACCGGGGAGCTGTTTTTT
>16|TRBV2|-|TRBJ2-3|-
CASSEAGGGLSDTQYF
TGTGCCAGCAGTGAAGCGGGCGGTGGACTCTCAGATACACAGTATTTT
>14|TRBV20-1|TRBD2|TRBJ2-1|-
CSANSGRGWNEQFF
TGCAGTGCGAACAGCGGGAGAGGGTGGAATGAGCAGTTCTTC
>15|TRBV19|TRBD1|TRBJ1-5|-
CASSIQDRAYQPQHF
TGTGCCAGTAGTATTCAGGACAGGGCTTATCAGCCCCAGCATTTT
>16|TRBV7-9|-|TRBJ2-3|-
CASSALEQAFTDTQYF
TGTGCCAGCAGCGCCCTTGAGCAGGCTTTCACAGATACGCAGTATTTT
>20|TRBV2|TRBD2|TRBJ2-1|few
CASSGKIGLAGRSPYNEQFF
TGTGCCAGCAGTGGGAAGATCGGACTAGCGGGCCGGAGTCCTTACAATGAGCAGTTCTTC
>15|TRBV20-1|TRBD2|TRBJ2-3|-
CSASSGTTKADTQYF
TGCAGTGCTAGTTCCGGGACTACCAAGGCAGATACGCAGTATTTT
>16|TRBV20-1|TRBD2|TRBJ2-3|-
CSARPGLPTATDTQYF
TGCAGTGCTAGACCGGGACTACCTACGGCCACAGATACGCAGTATTTT
>17|TRBV7-9|-|TRBJ2-5|-
CASSLIPKGPEEETQYF
TGTGCCAGCAGCTTAATTCCGAAGGGACCCGAAGAGGAGACCCAGTACTTC
>14|TRBV6-5|TRBD2|TRBJ2-4|few
CASSYSSGSYIQYF
TGTGCCAGCAGTTACTCTAGCGGGAGTTACATTCAGTACTTC
>17|TRBV27|-|TRBJ2-6|few
CASSFLPSSFGANVLTF
TGTGCCAGCAGTTTCTTGCCCTCGAGTTTTGGGGCCAACGTCCTGACTTTC
>13|TRBV6-2/TRBV6-3|TRBD1|TRBJ2-7|many
CAASDRIIHEQYF
TGTGCCGCCTCGGACAGGATAATCCACGAGCAGTACTTC
>13|TRBV28|-|TRBJ2-7|many
CASSSGASYEQYF
TGTGCCAGCAGTTCCGGGGCCTCCTACGAGCAGTACTTC
>14|TRBV28|-|TRBJ2-7|many
CASSPPPGFYEQYF
TGTGCCAGCAGCCCTCCCCCAGGGTTCTACGAGCAGTACTTC
>14|TRBV5-1|-|TRBJ2-5|few
CASNPGQTQETQYF
TGCGCCAGCAACCCGGGACAAACCCAAGAGACCCAGTACTTC
>14|TRBV6-2/TRBV6-3|-|TRBJ2-7|-
CASRPSGRTYEQYF
TGTGCCAGCAGACCTTCAGGGAGGACCTACGAGCAGTACTTC
>14|TRBV12-3/TRBV12-4|-|TRBJ2-1|-
CASSPWGGIDEQFF
TGTGCCAGCAGTCCATGGGGGGGCATCGATGAGCAGTTCTTC
>14|TRBV6-5|-|TRBJ1-1|-
CASGPSRVNTEAFF
TGTGCCAGCGGTCCCAGCCGGGTGAACACTGAAGCTTTCTTT
>11|TRBV2|-|TRBJ1-1|-
CASRMNTEAFF
TGTGCCAGCAGGATGAACACTGAAGCTTTCTTT
>13|TRBV4-1|TRBD2|TRBJ2-7|-
CASSLTSEYEQYF
TGCGCCAGCAGCCTGACTAGCGAATACGAGCAGTACTTC
>11|TRBV10-3|-|TRBJ2-7|few
CAISADYEQYF
TGTGCCATCAGTGCAGACTACGAGCAGTACTTC
>15|TRBV7-2|TRBD2|TRBJ2-7|-
CASSLGGRALNEQYF
TGTGCCAGCAGCTTAGGTGGGAGGGCCCTTAACGAGCAGTACTTC
>14|TRBV28|TRBD2|TRBJ2-2|few
CASEGLAFSGELFF
TGTGCCAGCGAGGGACTAGCGTTTTCCGGGGAGCTGTTTTTT
>16|TRBV5-4|-|TRBJ1-4|-
CASSLERGATNEKLFF
TGTGCCAGCAGCTTGGAAAGGGGCGCAACTAATGAAAAACTGTTTTTT
>13|TRBV14|-|TRBJ2-5|-
CASSQKRQETQYF
TGTGCCAGCAGCCAAAAGAGGCAAGAGACCCAGTACTTC
>16|TRBV20-1|TRBD2|TRBJ2-1|few
CSALGLADLSYNEQFF
TGCAGTGCTCTGGGACTAGCGGACCTCTCCTACAATGAGCAGTTCTTC
>15|TRBV9|TRBD2|TRBJ2-3|-
CASSVEGGFTDTQYF
TGTGCCAGCAGCGTAGAGGGAGGGTTCACAGATACGCAGTATTTT
>15|TRBV5-1|TRBD1|TRBJ1-4|few
CASHRGRGLGEKLFF
TGCGCCAGCCACAGGGGTCGCGGGTTAGGTGAAAAACTGTTTTTT
>16|TRBV2|TRBD2|TRBJ2-1|-
CASSPTGTSGYNEQFF
TGTGCCAGCAGTCCAACCGGGACTAGCGGTTACAATGAGCAGTTCTTC
>13|TRBV4-1|-|TRBJ2-1|many
CASSQRGANEQFF
TGCGCCAGCAGCCAAAGAGGGGCCAATGAGCAGTTCTTC
>16|TRBV10-2|-|TRBJ2-4|few
CASSDGGRSAKNIQYF
TGCGCCAGCAGTGATGGGGGGAGGTCAGCCAAAAACATTCAGTACTTC
>13|TRBV18|-|TRBJ2-2|many
CASSPSNTGELFF
TGTGCCAGCAGCCCATCGAACACCGGGGAGCTGTTTTTT
>16|TRBV7-9|TRBD2|TRBJ2-7|-
CASSLAGLADKYEQYF
TGTGCCAGCAGCTTAGCGGGACTAGCGGATAAATACGAGCAGTACTTC
>15|TRBV10-3|TRBD2|TRBJ2-1|few
CAISESGGRYNEQFF
TGTGCCATCAGTGAGTCTGGCGGGAGGTACAATGAGCAGTTCTTC
>13|TRBV28|TRBD1|TRBJ1-2|few
CASSTWDSRGYTF
TGTGCCAGCAGTACCTGGGACAGTAGAGGCTACACCTTC
>16|TRBV5-5|TRBD1|TRBJ2-3|-
CASSPRTGDSTDTQYF
TGTGCCAGCAGCCCCCGGACAGGGGACAGCACAGATACGCAGTATTTT
>18|TRBV7-2|TRBD1|TRBJ2-7|once
CASSLGSLRGQGSYEQYF
TGTGCCAGCAGCTTAGGGTCCTTGCGGGGACAGGGCTCCTACGAGCAGTACTTC
>14|TRBV27|-|TRBJ1-2|few
CASSLSGVGYGYTF
TGTGCCAGCAGTTTATCGGGGGTAGGGTATGGCTACACCTTC
>15|TRBV3-1|TRBD1|TRBJ1-1|few
CASSHRDRGNTEAFF
TGTGCCAGCAGCCACCGGGACAGGGGGAACACTGAAGCTTTCTTT
>14|TRBV13|-|TRBJ2-7|many
CASSLGTGLYEQYF
TGTGCCAGCAGCTTAGGGACAGGACTCTACGAGCAGTACTTC